The rows below give T cell receptor beta chains drawn from one sample of a study of T-cell reconstitution after alpha-beta-depleted transplantation in children. TCRdb redid the calling of the PCR reads with MiXCR, one entry per CDR3 protein. The sample lists nearly 400,000 distinct CDR3 sequences; about a fifth were seen once. The sequenced sample was PBMCs from the stem cell graft donor, obtained from the stem cell graft. These TCRs come from a human donor who donated a stem cell graft to a child with acute myeloid leukemia. CDR3s include the opening cysteine and the closing phenylalanine or tryptophan. The D gene is left open where the match is weak. The listing skips clone size in some rows; elsewhere it reads once, few, many or a size class.

size	D	J	V	DNA	CDR3
few	TRBD2	TRBJ2-5	TRBV5-1	TGCGCCAGCAGCTTTGTAGCGGGAGGGCCAACGGAGACCCAGTACTTC	CASSFVAGGPTETQYF
many	TRBD1	TRBJ2-5	TRBV29-1	TGCAGCGCTGCGACAGGGTTAGAGACCCAGTACTTC	CSAATGLETQYF
few	TRBD2	TRBJ2-3	TRBV11-2	TGTGCCAGCAGCTTACAAATTGGTCCAGCGGGGACTAGCACAGATACGCAGTATTTT	CASSLQIGPAGTSTDTQYF
many	NA	TRBJ2-3	TRBV29-1	TGCAGCGTTGAAGGGCGGAGCAACACAGATACGCAGTATTTT	CSVEGRSNTDTQYF
NA	NA	TRBJ1-5	TRBV12-3/TRBV12-4	TGTGCCAGCAGCCCCCCGGGGACGTCAAAGTTTTATAGCAATCAGCCCCAGCATTTT	CASSPPGTSKFYSNQPQHF
few	NA	TRBJ1-1	TRBV20-1	TGCAGTGCTAGAGATCACGGAGAGAACACTGAAGCTTTCTTT	CSARDHGENTEAFF
many	NA	TRBJ2-5	TRBV13	TGTGCCAGCAGCTTAACCAGAACCAATGTGTACCAAGAGACCCAGTACTTC	CASSLTRTNVYQETQYF
NA	NA	TRBJ2-5	TRBV5-1	TGCGCCAGCCGTACCCATGAGACCCAGTACTTC	CASRTHETQYF
many	NA	TRBJ2-1	TRBV24-1	TGTGCCACCAGTGATTTTGCTAGGGATATGAATGAGCAGTTCTTC	CATSDFARDMNEQFF
NA	NA	TRBJ2-5	TRBV6-1	TGTGCCAGCAGCCAAGGGGGGAGGGCTGGAGAGACCCAGTACTTC	CASSQGGRAGETQYF
many	TRBD2	TRBJ2-3	TRBV20-1	TGCAGTGCTAGCCGCGCCGGACTAGCGCTCACAGATACGCAGTATTTT	CSASRAGLALTDTQYF
NA	NA	TRBJ2-2	TRBV2	TGTGCCAGCGAGGGGGAGTCGGAGACCGGGGAGCTGTTTTTT	CASEGESETGELFF
NA	NA	TRBJ1-5	TRBV7-9	TGTGCCAGCAGCTTAGATGGCGGGTTGGATCAGCCCCAGCATTTT	CASSLDGGLDQPQHF
many	TRBD1	TRBJ2-2	TRBV12-3/TRBV12-4	TGTGCCAGCAGTTTCCAGGGACAGGGAACCGGGGAGCTGTTTTTT	CASSFQGQGTGELFF
many	NA	TRBJ2-7	TRBV29-1	TGCAGCGTTGGGAGGGGGGGCTCCTACGAGCAGTACTTC	CSVGRGGSYEQYF
many	NA	TRBJ2-7	TRBV12-3/TRBV12-4	TGTGCCAGCAGGCCGGGACACAGCTCCTACGAGCAGTACTTC	CASRPGHSSYEQYF
NA	NA	TRBJ1-2	TRBV3-1	TGTGCCAGCAGCCAAGACAGGATAAGCTATGGCTACACCTTC	CASSQDRISYGYTF
many	TRBD2	TRBJ2-1	TRBV29-1	TGCAGCGTTGAAGTTTTAGCGGGAGGGGATGAGCAGTTCTTC	CSVEVLAGGDEQFF
NA	TRBD2	TRBJ2-3	TRBV10-3	TGTGCCATCAGTGTTAGCGGGAGCGCAGATACGCAGTATTTT	CAISVSGSADTQYF
NA	TRBD2	TRBJ2-5	TRBV29-1	TGCAGCGGACTAGCGGGAATAGAGACCCAGTACTTC	CSGLAGIETQYF
NA	TRBD2	TRBJ2-1	TRBV10-3	TGTGCCATCAGCCTCGGACTAGCGGAATACAATGAGCAGTTCTTC	CAISLGLAEYNEQFF
NA	TRBD2	TRBJ2-2	TRBV6-5	TGTGCCAGCAGTTACCGGACTAGCGGGCTCGGCGAGGAGCTGTTTTTT	CASSYRTSGLGEELFF
few	TRBD2	TRBJ2-1	TRBV29-1	TGCAGCGTTGAAGATCCCGGGACTAGCATCTCGAGCTCCTACAATGAGCAGTTCTTC	CSVEDPGTSISSSYNEQFF
many	NA	TRBJ2-7	TRBV5-1	TGTGCCAGCAGTTTATTGGGTACCTACGAGCAGTACTTC	CASSLLGTYEQYF
once	TRBD1	TRBJ2-5	TRBV15	TGTGCCACCAGTAGAGGCGGGACAGGGTTGAAGACCCAGTACTTC	CATSRGGTGLKTQYF
few	NA	TRBJ1-1	TRBV6-1	TGTGCCAGCAGCCCCTTAGGGGGAGGGAACACTGAAGCTTTCTTT	CASSPLGGGNTEAFF
NA	NA	TRBJ2-1	TRBV27	TGTGCCAGCAGTTTATCCCCCCAGGCTTCTAGGAGTGAGCAGTTCTTC	CASSLSPQASRSEQFF
NA	NA	TRBJ2-3	TRBV20-1	TGCAGTGCTACTACCCGATCAGGGACGCCTTCAGATACGCAGTATTTT	CSATTRSGTPSDTQYF
many	NA	TRBJ2-1	TRBV7-2	TGTGCCAGCAGCTTGATTGGCATTGTGGGAAATGAGCAGTTCTTC	CASSLIGIVGNEQFF
NA	NA	TRBJ1-2	TRBV24-1	TGTGCCACCAGTGATTCGACAGAGGGAAACGTCTATGGCTACACCTTC	CATSDSTEGNVYGYTF
NA	TRBD2	TRBJ2-1	TRBV10-3	TGTGCCATCAGTGAGCCAAAGCCAGGTAGCGGGAGTATCAATGAGCAGTTCTTC	CAISEPKPGSGSINEQFF
NA	NA	TRBJ2-3	TRBV14	TGTGCCAGCAGCCAAGATGAGTCGATCACAGATACGCAGTATTTT	CASSQDESITDTQYF
many	TRBD1	TRBJ2-1	TRBV5-1	TGCGCCAGCAGTTTCGGACAGGCGTTCAATGAGCAGTTCTTC	CASSFGQAFNEQFF
many	NA	TRBJ2-1	TRBV29-1	TGCAGCGTTGACGTCCAGGGGAGCTCCTACAATGAGCAGTTCTTC	CSVDVQGSSYNEQFF
NA	NA	TRBJ1-6	TRBV12-3/TRBV12-4	TGTGCCAGCAGTTTTTCGTTCCAGGGTAGTGATTCACCCCTCCACTTT	CASSFSFQGSDSPLHF
few	NA	TRBJ1-1	TRBV4-3	TGCGCCAGCAGCCGAGGGGGGAGTATGGGGGCTTTCTTT	CASSRGGSMGAFF
NA	TRBD1	TRBJ1-6	TRBV12-3/TRBV12-4	TGTGCCAGCACCCTCACAGGGGGCGATTCACCCCTCCACTTT	CASTLTGGDSPLHF
few	NA	TRBJ2-7	TRBV5-1	TGCGCCAGCAGCTTGGCCGGCGGTTCGGGAGAGCAGTACTTC	CASSLAGGSGEQYF
NA	NA	TRBJ2-2	TRBV15	TGTGCCACCAGCAGAGAGTCATTTCCGAACACCGGGGAGCTGTTTTTT	CATSRESFPNTGELFF
few	NA	TRBJ2-6	TRBV10-3	TGTGCCATCAGGGCCTCTGGGGCCAACGTCCTGACTTTC	CAIRASGANVLTF
NA	NA	TRBJ2-2	TRBV6-1	TGTGCCAGCAGTGATGTAGGAGACACCGGGGAGCTGTTTTTT	CASSDVGDTGELFF
NA	NA	TRBJ1-6	TRBV10-3	TGTGCCATCGGTAGCAGGGATAATTCACCCCTCCACTTT	CAIGSRDNSPLHF
NA	TRBD2	TRBJ2-5	TRBV5-1	TGCGCCAGCAGCTTGGAGCTAGCGGGCCAGTCCCAGTACTTC	CASSLELAGQSQYF
NA	TRBD2	TRBJ2-7	TRBV15	TGTGCCACCAGCAGAGTACCTAGCGGTACCTACGAGCAGTACTTC	CATSRVPSGTYEQYF
once	TRBD2	TRBJ2-1	TRBV18	TGTGCCAGCGGACTAGCGCCCGACAATGAGCAGTTCTTC	CASGLAPDNEQFF
NA	TRBD2	TRBJ2-7	TRBV7-9	TGTGCCAGCAGCTTAGTTCGGGAGGGCGGCGAGCAGTACTTC	CASSLVREGGEQYF
few	TRBD1	TRBJ2-2	TRBV28	TGTGCCAGCAGTTTTCCTCTCCTGGGACAGGGTCGAAACACCGGGGAGCTGTTTTTT	CASSFPLLGQGRNTGELFF
NA	NA	TRBJ2-5	TRBV19	TGTGCCAGTAGCGCAGACAGAGCCAAAGAGACCCAGTACTTC	CASSADRAKETQYF
few	TRBD1	TRBJ2-5	TRBV12-3/TRBV12-4	TGTGCCAGCAGGGGACAGGCCCAAGAGACCCAGTACTTC	CASRGQAQETQYF
few	TRBD2	TRBJ2-1	TRBV9	TGTGCCAGCAGCACCCGACTAGCGGGTTCCTACAATGAGCAGTTCTTC	CASSTRLAGSYNEQFF
few	TRBD2	TRBJ2-1	TRBV5-5	TGTGCCAGCAGCTTGGGTCCTACAACTAGCGGCACCTACAATGAGCAGTTCTTC	CASSLGPTTSGTYNEQFF
NA	TRBD2	TRBJ2-1	TRBV20-1	TGCAGTGCTCGGACTAGCGGGCGCGATGAGCAGTTCTTC	CSARTSGRDEQFF
few	NA	TRBJ1-5	TRBV23-1	TGCGCCAGCAGACCTTTAAACGCCTCTCAGCCCCAGCATTTT	CASRPLNASQPQHF